Listed below are T cell receptor beta chains from one sample, sequenced in a study of OX40 agonist ivuxolimab in advanced cancers. Some clones are missing from TCRdb's copy, which holds only in-frame ones; the method was immunoSEQ multiplex PCR. Here the sample spans around 31,000 clones, around nine tenths being singletons. The sequenced sample was CD4+ or CD8+ T cells sorted from blood, obtained in a trial of the OX40 agonist ivuxolimab. Source of these receptors: an adult with an advanced solid tumor such as melanoma, head and neck, liver or kidney cancer. The CDR3 runs from the conserved cysteine through the conserved F or W.

j_call v_call cdr3_aa
TRBJ2-7 TRBV16 CASSHPLNEQYF
TRBJ2-7 TRBV14 CASSPIGTAYEQYF
TRBJ1-2 TRBV30 CAWSKVSDSYGYTF
TRBJ2-1 TRBV27 CASSSHRLHYNEQFF
TRBJ2-5 TRBV7-9 CASSLGSQETQYF
TRBJ2-7 TRBV5-6 CASSLGQVYEQYF
TRBJ1-3 TRBV4-1 CASSQDLTTGNTIYF
TRBJ2-2 TRBV29-1 CSVARYGSLNTGELFF
TRBJ1-1 TRBV9 CASSGTGTNTEAFF
TRBJ1-2 TRBV10-3 CAISEAWGVGYTF
TRBJ2-7 TRBV4-1 CASSQDMAPGYEQYF
TRBJ2-1 TRBV11-3 CASSEPFREQFF
TRBJ2-7 TRBV10-1 CASSEGYEQYF
TRBJ2-1 TRBV28 CASSLTAVNEQFF
TRBJ1-4 TRBV4-1 CASSQAARDGNEKLFF
TRBJ2-7 TRBV19 CASQSGRESYEQYF
TRBJ2-5 TRBV15 CATSRQLGLETQYF
TRBJ2-7 TRBV2 CASTYRAPYEQYF
TRBJ2-2 TRBV11-3 CASSSNRDPGELFF
TRBJ1-5 TRBV5-6 CASSLFTGNQPQHF
TRBJ2-1 TRBV5-1 CASIREGYNEQFF
TRBJ2-1 TRBV10-3 CAISGEVLRYNEQFF
TRBJ2-7 TRBV6-5 CASSPSGNFPDEQYF
TRBJ2-5 TRBV27 CASLDRDETQYF
TRBJ2-7 TRBV6-6 CASSPVGDEQYF
TRBJ1-1 TRBV7-8 CASSFDHPTLDSEAFF
TRBJ2-7 TRBV14 CASSPRGRISSYEQYF
TRBJ2-1 TRBV27 CASSSRVSYNEQFF
TRBJ1-1 TRBV10-3 CAISESENEAFF
TRBJ1-4 TRBV4-1 CASSQQVQGLDEKLFF
TRBJ1-2 TRBV6-5 CASSNHSYGYTF
TRBJ2-5 TRBV7-6 CASSHTTGIGSETQYF
TRBJ2-7 TRBV6-5 CASSYSTTKVSYEQYF
TRBJ1-6 TRBV27 CASSLTDRGRISPLHF
TRBJ2-3 TRBV7-9 CASSFPLEDTQYF
TRBJ2-3 TRBV29-1 CSVVGVGVSTDTQYF
TRBJ1-2 TRBV20-1 CSAAERYGYTF
TRBJ2-3 TRBV28 CASSLLEETDTQYF
TRBJ1-5 TRBV7-2 CASEGQDSNQPQHF
TRBJ1-5 TRBV28 CASSQVRYSNQPQHF
TRBJ2-5 TRBV10-3 CAISDGTSPETQYF